What follows is one T cell receptor (beta chain) and its context. The CDR3 spans 13 residues. Germline assignment: CDR1 KGHSH and CDR2 LQKENI. V shed 4 bases and J shed 0 bases, with 6 bases lying between them. This sample was taken from a study of blood T cell repertoires in COVID-19. Study details: Samples representing acute and convalescent COVID-19 were sourced from the United States, Italy and Spain. Sample material is recorded as cDNA or gDNA derived from T cells, B-cell-depleted T cells, or PBMCs.

How the authors handled the data: Scientists estimated how many nucleated cells there were by amplifying reference gene primers. The table came from immunoSEQ multiplex PCR; TCRdb's copy has only in-frame clones and leaves some out. V and J calls and clone size are given by that table; D and trimming were obtained from the DNA. The sample lists tens of thousands of clones; around nine tenths were seen once. The receptor was isolated from a human donor in a cohort sampled during active COVID-19. The J gene is TRBJ1-1, the V gene TRBV18; D is ambiguous. Sequenced sample: peripheral blood. CDR3: CASSQNMNTEAFF. The CDR3 DNA reads as TGTGCCAGCTCACAGAACATGAACACTGAAGCTTTCTTT.